A single sample gave rise to the 24 T cell receptor beta chains below, sequenced in a study of blood T cell repertoires in COVID-19. Assay used: immunoSEQ multiplex PCR; TCRdb lists only in-frame clones, some missing. This table has just over 250,000 clones, about 86% appearing once. The sequencing input was PBMCs or T cells enriched from blood (not recorded which). The receptors come from a man aged 25-45 years with acute COVID-19.

The gene calls are TRBV14 and TRBJ2-1, with D hard to call. Trimming took 4 bases from V and 7 from J, leaving 17 bases between them. Germline CDR1 and CDR2: SGHDN and FVKESK. The CDR3 is 15 amino acids. In nucleotides, the CDR3 is TGTGCCAGCAGCCGAAACCTAAAATCTGAGAATGAGCAGTTCTTC. Encoded protein: CASSRNLKSENEQFF. Drawing the rest from reference TRBV14 and TRBJ2-1, the complete variable domain is EAGVTQFPSHSVIEKGQTVTLRCDPISGHDNLYWYRRVMGKEIKFLLHFVKESKQDESGMPNNRFLAERTGGTYSTLKVQPAELEDSGVYFCASSRNLKSENEQFFGPGTRLTVL.

This clone occurred once. The identical CDR3 is also encoded by other nucleotide sequences in the sample. The chain is built from TRBV5-4 and TRBJ2-7, with 7 bases aligning to TRBD1. J gave up 4 bases and V 0 bases, and 1 base lay outside the gene matches. The V gene's germline CDR1 is SGHNT and CDR2 YYREEE (reference sequence). The CDR3 is 13 amino acids. The CDR3 nucleotides are TGTGCCAGCAGCTTGGACAGGGGATACGAGCAGTACGTC. This codes for CASSLDRGYEQYV.

This sequence joins TRBV29-1 and TRBJ2-1; 14 bases align to TRBD2. Trimming removed 6 bases from V and 15 bases from J; junction bases left unmatched: 13. Germline V lookup: CDR1 SQVTM, CDR2 ANQGSEA. The CDR3 is made up of 14 amino acids. CDR3 in amino acids: CSVTPGLAGDFAFF. CDR3 nucleotides: TGCAGCGTGACTCCGGGACTAGCGGGAGATTTTGCGTTCTTC.

The chain is built from TRBV3-1 (or the pseudogene TRBV3-2) and TRBJ1-1; no definite D call. V was pared by 2 bases and J by 5 bases, with 6 bases between. The CDR3 length is 12 residues. Germline values: CDR1 LGHDT, CDR2 YNNKEL (reference sequence). The CDR3 loop is CASSQPRTEAFF. In DNA form, the CDR3 reads TGTGCCAGCAGCCAACCCAGGACTGAAGCTTTCTTT.

The rearrangement joins TRBV5-1 to TRBJ1-5, with D unclear. This CDR3 comprises 15 residues. The germline V gene has CDR1 SGHRS and CDR2 YFSETQ. V dropped 2 bases and J dropped 3 bases, with 12 bases sitting between them. The CDR3 protein is CASSLDEPHNQPQHF. In DNA, the CDR3 is TGCGCCAGCAGCTTAGATGAGCCCCACAATCAGCCCCAGCATTTT.

The V gene is TRBV5-1, the J gene TRBJ2-3; 8 nucleotides agree with TRBD2. There are 16 residues in the CDR3. CDR1 is SGHRS, CDR2 YFSETQ, per germline. The junction had 4 bases not matched to a gene; V was cut back by 0 bases and J by 1 base. CDR3 DNA sequence: TGCGCCAGCAGCTTGGCCCCAGCGGGGGGCACAGATACGCAGTATTTT. Translation: CASSLAPAGGTDTQYF.

The V and J genes are TRBV7-9 and TRBJ2-2; D not resolved. Germline V gene lookup returns CDR1 SEHNR and CDR2 FQNEAQ (reference sequence). V lost 5 bases and J lost 2, with 12 bases in between. This CDR3 spans 15 amino acids. CDR3 protein: CASSVVGANTGELFF. The CDR3 region has the DNA TGTGCCAGCAGCGTCGTCGGTGCAAACACCGGGGAGCTGTTTTTT. Full variable domain (rest looked up from reference TRBV7-9 and TRBJ2-2): DTGVSQNPRHKITKRGQNVTFRCDPISEHNRLYWYRQTLGQGPEFLTYFQNEAQLEKSRLLSDRFSAERPKGSFSTLEIQRTEQGDSAMYLCASSVVGANTGELFFGEGSRLTVL.

Comment on this clone: Compared with germline, one end of the junction differs, possibly owing to a read error. CDR3 bases: TGTGCCAGCAGTTTATTGAGGGCCCTTCACTTC. Translated, it gives CASSLLRALHF. The chain couples TRBV12-3 or TRBV12-4 to TRBJ2-5; weak D call: TRBD2 (5 bases). The CDR3 is 11 residues long.

The rearrangement joins TRBV28 to TRBJ1-4; perhaps TRBD1 as D (6 bases). V lost 6 bases and J 7 bases, leaving 12 bases between the germline ends. The CDR3 extends over 13 amino acids. Germline V gene lookup returns CDR1 MDHEN and CDR2 SYDVKM. The CDR3 protein is CASRRGWGEKLFF. The CDR3 DNA is TGTGCCAGCAGGAGGGGGTGGGGTGAAAAACTGTTTTTT.

The chain recombines TRBV7-2 with TRBJ1-4, with 8 positions matching TRBD1. Germline V lookup: CDR1 SGHTA, CDR2 FQGNSA. The CDR3 runs to 15 residues. The V and J ends lost 1 base and 5 bases, in that order; junction bases with no gene match: 3. The CDR3 region has the DNA TGTGCCAGCAGCTTAGTGGACAGGGTGAATGAAAAACTGTTTTTT. This codes for CASSLVDRVNEKLFF.

The chain uses TRBV5-5 and TRBJ1-2; D is unclear. CDR3 length: 14 residues. V gave up 1 base and J gave up 5 bases, with 12 bases separating them. CDR1 SGHKS and CDR2 YYEKEE come from the germline V gene (reference sequence). CDR3 amino acids: CASSLRSENYGYTF. CDR3 DNA sequence: TGTGCCAGCAGCTTGCGGTCCGAGAATTATGGCTACACCTTC.

CDR3 region: CASSPVPAGELFF. CDR3 DNA sequence: TGTGCCAGCAGCCCCGTGCCGGCCGGGGAGCTGTTTTTT. This sequence joins TRBV12-3 or TRBV12-4 and TRBJ2-2; D not resolved. This CDR3 has 13 amino acids. Trimming shortened V by 6 bases and J by 6 bases, and 11 bases separated the two germline ends.

V gene TRBV19 combines with J gene TRBJ1-1; possible D gene TRBD1, 5 bases. CDR1 and CDR2 from the germline V gene are LNHDA and SQIVND (reference sequence). The CDR3 spans 16 residues. Trimming removed 6 bases from V and 1 base from J, with 18 bases in between. The CDR3: CASRREGQPRNTEAFF. CDR3 sequence (DNA): TGTGCCAGTAGGAGGGAGGGGCAACCGAGGAACACTGAAGCTTTCTTT.

This clone has only one observation. The junction does not match germline at one end; this may be a read error. The chain carries TRBV5-1 and TRBJ2-4; TRBD2 matches 8 bases. CDR1 SGHRS and CDR2 YFSETQ come from the germline V gene. The CDR3 extends over 14 amino acids. Here the CDR3 DNA reads TGTGCCAGCAGCCCAAGCGGGAGCGGGAACATTCAGTACTTC. This translates into CASSPSGSGNIQYF.

Only a few counts were recorded for this clone. The gene calls are TRBV6-1 and TRBJ2-2, with 8 bases aligning to TRBD2. Germline CDR1 and CDR2: MNHNS and SASEGT. The CDR3 loop spans 15 amino acids. J was trimmed by 6 bases and V by 3 bases; bases with no gene match: 6. This CDR3 is CASSDHGGAAGELFF. As DNA, the CDR3 is TGTGCCAGCAGTGATCACGGGGGGGCAGCCGGGGAGCTGTTTTTT.

This chain connects TRBV7-2 to TRBJ1-5; weak D call: TRBD1 (5 bases). CDR1 and CDR2 from the germline V gene are SGHTA and FQGNSA. V was shortened by 2 bases and J by 3 bases, with 11 bases between the two germline ends. The CDR3 has 15 residues. The CDR3 nucleotides read TGTGCCAGCAGCTTATCGACAGCGACCAATCAGCCCCAGCATTTT. It specifies CASSLSTATNQPQHF. The variable domain in full, with the rest retrieved from reference TRBV7-2 and TRBJ1-5, is GAGVSQSPSNKVTEKGKDVELRCDPISGHTALYWYRQSLGQGLEFLIYFQGNSAPDKSGLPSDRFSAERTGGSVSTLTIQRTQQEDSAVYLCASSLSTATNQPQHFGDGTRLSIL.

The chain employs TRBV6-5 and TRBJ1-2, with 9 bases aligning to TRBD1. Germline V lookup: CDR1 MNHEY, CDR2 SVGAGI. This CDR3 contains 14 residues. With 8 bases clipped from V and 4 bases from J, the junction kept 8 bases outside the gene matches. The CDR3: CASYTGGSGYGYTF. The DNA for the CDR3 is TGTGCCAGCTACACAGGGGGCTCAGGCTATGGCTACACCTTC.

The chain combines TRBV3-1 (or the pseudogene TRBV3-2) with TRBJ1-5; D is unclear. The CDR3 is 17 amino acids. Germline CDR1 and CDR2: LGHDT and YNNKEL (reference sequence). V was clipped by 1 base and J by 0 bases, with 13 bases between them. The CDR3 is CASSQVLDLHSNQPQHF. CDR3 sequence (DNA): TGTGCCAGCAGCCAAGTTCTGGACTTACATAGCAATCAGCCCCAGCATTTT.

This sequence joins TRBV27 and TRBJ1-5; D remains unclear. In germline, CDR1 is MNHEY, CDR2 SMNVEV (reference sequence). This CDR3 is built from 14 residues. V was trimmed by 2 bases and J by 3 bases, leaving 8 bases between them. CDR3 nucleotide sequence: TGTGCCAGCAGTTTAAGAGGGCACAATCAGCCCCAGCATTTT. Translation gives CASSLRGHNQPQHF.

The chain combines TRBV7-9 with TRBJ1-4; TRBD1 matches 8 bases. The CDR3 length is 14 residues. Trimming removed 5 bases from V and 8 bases from J; junction bases left unmatched: 7. The germline CDR1 and CDR2 sequences are SEHNR and FQNEAQ (reference sequence). CDR3 sequence (DNA): TGTGCCAGCAGCGCAGGGGGCGCGGGAGAAAAACTGTTTTTT. Residues: CASSAGGAGEKLFF.

This rearrangement joins TRBV18 to TRBJ1-2; 10 bases are a match to TRBD1. V dropped 6 bases and J dropped 1; count of bases not matched to a gene: 5. Germline V gene sequence: CDR1 KGHSH, CDR2 LQKENI. The length of the CDR3 is 15 residues. The CDR3 reads CASSPGDRGNYGYTF. CDR3 bases: TGTGCCAGCTCCCCCGGGGACAGGGGTAACTATGGCTACACCTTC.

As regards this clone: One end of the junction varies from germline; a read error may be responsible. The genes are TRBV5-1 and TRBJ1-1, with D maybe TRBD1 (6 bases). Germline CDR1 is SGHRS and CDR2 is YFSETQ. The CDR3 runs 14 residues. The CDR3: CASSLVGGHTEAFF. DNA for the CDR3: TGTGCCAGCAGCTTGGTCGGGGGGCACACTGAAGCTTTCTTT.

The chain combines TRBV19 with TRBJ1-6; possible D gene TRBD1, 6 bases. V gave up 5 bases and J gave up 10 bases, with 15 bases separating them. CDR3 length equals 14 residues. Germline V gives CDR1 LNHDA, CDR2 SQIVND (reference sequence). The CDR3 loop is CASSPPGGLSPLHF. Here the CDR3 DNA reads TGTGCCAGTAGTCCCCCGGGGGGGCTATCACCCCTCCACTTT.

The chain combines TRBV5-1 with TRBJ1-4, with D maybe TRBD1 (5 bases). Trimming pared 3 bases from V and 8 bases from J, leaving 14 bases between. Germline V gives CDR1 SGHRS, CDR2 YFSETQ. This CDR3 is built from 14 residues. The CDR3 region is CASSSGAGGEKLFF. The CDR3 bases are TGCGCCAGCAGCTCCGGGGCGGGAGGCGAAAAACTGTTTTTT.